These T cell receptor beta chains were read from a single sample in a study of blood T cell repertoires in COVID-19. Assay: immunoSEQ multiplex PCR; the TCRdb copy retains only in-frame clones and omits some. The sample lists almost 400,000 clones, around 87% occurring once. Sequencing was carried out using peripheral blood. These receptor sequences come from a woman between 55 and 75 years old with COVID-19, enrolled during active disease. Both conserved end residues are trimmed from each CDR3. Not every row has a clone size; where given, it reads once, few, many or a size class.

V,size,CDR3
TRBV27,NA,ASSPGVSYEQY
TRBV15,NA,ATSRFRLGLETQY
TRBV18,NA,ASSDTLADRVGIKEY
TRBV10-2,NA,ASNTGTGTFNEQF
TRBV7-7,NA,ASSLARGLAGNTIY
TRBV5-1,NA,ASRYENYEQY
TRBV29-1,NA,SVATQNTGELF
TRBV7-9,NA,ASSLGEGTEAF
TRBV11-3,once,ASSTGQGLNEKLF
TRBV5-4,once,ASSPPGQGVRSYGYT
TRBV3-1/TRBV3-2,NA,ASSQALGAGGPRETQY
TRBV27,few,ASSPTPAGAVNQPQH
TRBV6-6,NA,ASSRQGAGDNEQF
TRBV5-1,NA,ASSGDSYNSPLH
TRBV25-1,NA,ASSDHLSSADEKLF
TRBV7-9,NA,ASSSTPGQSTYEQY
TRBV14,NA,ASTKTGSGAYEQY
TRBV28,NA,ASSSLQGAQH
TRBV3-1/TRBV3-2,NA,ASSPYTGLSYGYT
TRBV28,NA,ASSDPGQGTDTQY
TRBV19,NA,ASRKRVDTEAF
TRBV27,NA,ASSPIEAGETQY
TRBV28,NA,ATCSGGHQETQY
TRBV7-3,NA,ASSFWGRGRINLH
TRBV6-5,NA,ASSHRGSNQPQH
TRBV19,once,ASSHRGNSPLH
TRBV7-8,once,ASSPYRTPNTEAF
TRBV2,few,ASTERDEKLF
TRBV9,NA,ASSVGTPYEQY
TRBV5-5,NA,ASSPYTGELF
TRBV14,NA,ASSQEGGLAVQETQY
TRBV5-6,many,ASSSDRAGGNSPLH
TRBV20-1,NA,SASPGGSANTGELF
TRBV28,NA,ASSFYRGYT
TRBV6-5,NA,ASRLRGPMNTEAF
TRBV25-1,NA,ASSGYTGLNIQY
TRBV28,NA,ASSSSGIGNTIY
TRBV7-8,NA,ASSLELGRIYSGNTIY
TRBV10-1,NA,ASSPAGLGTQY
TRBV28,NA,ASSPQRNTIY
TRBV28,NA,ASSLSAAYQPQH
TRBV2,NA,ASSATGMNTEAF
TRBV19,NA,ASSMRPEAGQPQH
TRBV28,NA,ASSLFGTGQYNEQF
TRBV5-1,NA,ASRRTGGSEKLF
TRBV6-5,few,ASVRGTGGREQY
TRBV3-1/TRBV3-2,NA,ASSPWTGLRNTEAF
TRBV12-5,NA,ASGTGTGAYNEQF
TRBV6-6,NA,ASSRRDGYT
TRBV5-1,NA,ASSLEGSAYEQY
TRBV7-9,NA,ASSQSGGDIQY